These 2 T cell receptor beta chains were all obtained from the same sample, sequenced in a study of CD4 T cells in relation to SARS-CoV-2 and coronaviruses. Profiling relied on immunoSEQ multiplex PCR, and the TCRdb table lists in-frame clones only, not all of them. Here the sample spans 35,000 to 45,000 clones, roughly 82% being singletons. These TCRs' antigens remain unknown. Specimen: memory CD4+ T cells from PBMCs, cultured in vitro. The source is an adult with COVID-19.

Of note for this clone: The junction differs from germline at one of its ends, possibly a read error. This chain joins TRBV24-1 and TRBJ2-5; D gene ambiguous. Germline loops: CDR1 KGHDR, CDR2 SFDVKD. The CDR3 runs to 14 residues. Here the CDR3 reads CATSDPRRSEAQYF. The DNA for the CDR3 is TGTGCCACCAGTGACCCCCGTCGCTCAGAGGCCCAGTACTTC.

This chain connects TRBV4-3 to TRBJ2-1, with TRBD1 matching 7 bases. V was clipped by 5 bases and J by 4 bases; unmatched bases: 8. This CDR3 comprises 15 residues. Germline CDR1 LGHNA, CDR2 YSLEER. CDR3 region: CASSEGGRQYNEQFF. CDR3 DNA sequence: TGCGCCAGCAGCGAAGGGGGCAGGCAGTACAATGAGCAGTTCTTC.